The next 15 T cell receptor beta chains were all read from a single sample in a study of control samples from healthy donors and cancer patients. The protocol was immunoSEQ multiplex PCR, while the TCRdb copy is restricted to in-frame clones and leaves out a portion. The sample gives 45,000 to 60,000 clones, about 80% of which show up once; around 10% is in the top ten. The sequencing input was blood. These receptors originate from a man in his 70s in good health.

This chain uses TRBV28 with TRBJ1-1; D remains ambiguous. Trimming took 2 bases from V and 7 from J, leaving 26 bases between them. The germline V gene encodes CDR1 MDHEN and CDR2 SYDVKM. The CDR3 runs to 18 residues. CDR3 sequence: CASSLGRPGFPGAGEAFF. Written as DNA, the CDR3 is TGTGCCAGCAGTTTAGGAAGGCCCGGGTTCCCGGGAGCCGGTGAAGCTTTCTTT. Drawing the rest from reference TRBV28 and TRBJ1-1, the complete variable domain is DVKVTQSSRYLVKRTGEKVFLECVQDMDHENMFWYRQDPGLGLRLIYFSYDVKMKEKGDIPEGYSVSREKKERFSLILESASTNQTSMYLCASSLGRPGFPGAGEAFFGQGTRLTVV.

This sequence joins TRBV19 and TRBJ1-5; D uncertain. Per the germline V gene, CDR1 is LNHDA and CDR2 is SQIVND (reference sequence). There are 13 residues in the CDR3. The ends were cut back, 2 bases at V and 8 bases at J, with 10 bases in the middle. The CDR3 bases are TGTGCCAGTAGTATAAGGCCTCTGGAGCCCCAGCATTTT. Residues: CASSIRPLEPQHF.

The genes are TRBV6-5 and TRBJ2-7, with 12 bases identical to TRBD1. After removal of 6 bases from V and 7 bases from J, the junction contained 4 bases not matched to a gene. The germline V gene encodes CDR1 MNHEY and CDR2 SVGAGI. This CDR3 is 13 amino acids long. For the CDR3, the DNA is TGTGCCAGCAGGGGACAGGGGGCGCGGGAGCAGTACTTC. Its translation is CASRGQGAREQYF.

V usage is TRBV20-1 and J usage is TRBJ2-2, with TRBD2 as a possible D gene (5 bases). Germline V gene lookup returns CDR1 DFQATT and CDR2 SNEGSKA (reference sequence). The CDR3 spans 15 residues. The V and J ends lost 3 bases and 5 bases respectively, with 16 bases between them. The CDR3 reads CSASPRTGGTGELFF. CDR3 coding DNA: TGCAGTGCTAGTCCCAGGACTGGTGGGACCGGGGAGCTGTTTTTT.

The gene calls are TRBV5-4 and TRBJ1-6; D is unresolved. This CDR3 comprises 16 residues. The germline V gene has CDR1 SGHNT and CDR2 YYREEE (reference sequence). Trimming took 4 bases from V and 9 from J, leaving 20 bases between them. CDR3 nucleotide sequence: TGTGCCAGCAGCCCCGGACCCATGCCCCTAGGTTCACCCCTCCACTTT. It is translated as CASSPGPMPLGSPLHF.

The rearrangement joins TRBV2 to TRBJ2-6; a weak D match, TRBD2 (6 bases). CDR3 length: 15 residues. Deletions cut 5 bases from V and 1 base from J, with 9 bases between. Germline values: CDR1 SNHLY, CDR2 FYNNEI. CDR3 in DNA: TGTGCCAGCAGTTTCCTAGCGTCTGGGGCCAACGTCCTGACTTTC. This translates into CASSFLASGANVLTF.

This chain connects TRBV6-2 or TRBV6-3 to TRBJ2-5; D remains unclear. V was shortened by 4 bases and J by 3 bases, with 9 bases between the two germline ends. The CDR3 length is 13 residues. The germline CDR1 and CDR2 sequences are MNHEY and SVGEGT. The CDR3 reads CASSLLFKETQYF. The CDR3 coding sequence is TGTGCCAGCAGTTTACTATTCAAAGAGACCCAGTACTTC.

This rearrangement joins TRBV27 to TRBJ2-1; 11 bases align to TRBD2. Per the germline V gene, CDR1 is MNHEY and CDR2 is SMNVEV (reference sequence). The CDR3 totals 15 residues. Unmatched junction bases numbered 6, after V lost 9 bases and J lost 2 bases. CDR3 bases: TGTGCCAGTAGGGGACTAGCGGATACCTACAATGAGCAGTTCTTC. Its protein is CASRGLADTYNEQFF.

The chain uses TRBV7-9 and TRBJ1-2, with D tentatively TRBD1 (6 bases). CDR3 length: 17 amino acids. V shed 2 bases and J shed 0 bases, with 16 bases lying between them. CDR1 SEHNR and CDR2 FQNEAQ come from the germline V gene (reference sequence). CDR3: CASSLPLGGRANYGYTF. The CDR3 coding sequence is TGTGCCAGCAGCTTACCCCTTGGGGGCCGAGCTAACTATGGCTACACCTTC.

The chain uses TRBV5-1 and TRBJ1-2; tentatively, D is TRBD1 (5 bases). Germline V gene sequence: CDR1 SGHRS, CDR2 YFSETQ. This CDR3 has 13 amino acids. V dropped 1 base and J dropped 8 bases, with 12 bases sitting between them. CDR3 nucleotide sequence: TGCGCCAGCAGCTTGTTGCAGGGAGGCGGCTACACCTTC. It translates to CASSLLQGGGYTF.

The V and J genes are TRBV19 and TRBJ1-1; 12 nucleotides line up with TRBD1. This CDR3 has 13 residues. J gave up 8 bases and V 5 bases, and 3 bases lay outside the gene matches. The germline gives CDR1 LNHDA, CDR2 SQIVND (reference sequence). The CDR3 nucleotides are TGTGCCAGTAGTCCGGGACAGGGGGCCGAAGCTTTCTTT. Translation gives CASSPGQGAEAFF.

V and J are TRBV5-8 and TRBJ2-7; D ambiguous. This CDR3 has 11 residues. Germline assignment: CDR1 SGHTS and CDR2 YDEGEE. Trimming shortened V by 0 bases and J by 2 bases, and 0 bases separated the two germline ends. For the CDR3, the DNA is TGTGCCAGCAGCTTGGCCTACGAGCAGTACTTC. Its protein product is CASSLAYEQYF.

V usage is TRBV5-3 and J usage is TRBJ1-4; D call uncertain. TRBV5-3 is designated an ORF whose function remains uncertain. The V end was cut by 2 bases, the J end by 7 bases, with 18 bases between. This CDR3 has 16 amino acids. The CDR3 region has the DNA TGTGCCAGAAGCTTTTACGACAAATCATGGATTGAAAAACTGTTTTTT. Amino acid sequence: CARSFYDKSWIEKLFF.

V is TRBV2 and J is TRBJ1-5; D is unresolved. The CDR3 has 13 residues. Germline V gene sequence: CDR1 SNHLY, CDR2 FYNNEI. The V end lost 0 bases, the J end lost 10 bases, and 10 bases lay between the germline ends. CDR3: CASSEAQTLPQHF. The CDR3 bases are TGTGCCAGCAGTGAAGCGCAGACCCTTCCCCAGCATTTT.

This clone was counted a few times. V gene TRBV3-1 (or the pseudogene TRBV3-2) combines with J gene TRBJ1-5; no clear D. The V gene's germline CDR1 is LGHDT and CDR2 YNNKEL (reference sequence). The CDR3 is made up of 14 amino acids. Trimming took 0 bases from V and 5 from J, leaving 8 bases between them. The CDR3 region is CASSQERSDQPQHF. CDR3 in DNA: TGTGCCAGCAGCCAAGAGAGGTCGGATCAGCCCCAGCATTTT.